Each of the 32 T cell receptor beta chains below was sequenced from the same sample in a study of human T cells and chemical hapten exposure. TCRdb called the RACE reads again in MiXCR, with one record for every CDR3 protein. The table records fewer than 300,000 distinct CDR3 sequences, 7.7% of them present only once. As to time point: pre-sensitization, week 0. Regarding treatment: therapeutic diphenylcyclopropenone sensitization with weekly scalp DPC. Material: whole blood, obtained in connection with sensitization to the hapten diphenylcyclopropenone (DPC). These receptors originate from a man aged 18-30 years with alopecia areata. Some clones in this sample may be carry-over from other donors' samples.

The rearrangement uses TRBV5-5 and TRBJ1-1; 8 nucleotides agree with TRBD1. This CDR3 is 12 amino acids long. The V and J ends lost 4 bases and 10 bases, in that order; junction bases with no gene match: 6. The germline V gene has CDR1 SGHKS and CDR2 YYEKEE (reference sequence). The CDR3 DNA follows: TGTGCCAGCAGCACCGACAGGGGATTAGCTTTCTTT. Its protein product is CASSTDRGLAFF. Supplemented by reference TRBV5-5 and TRBJ1-1, the full variable domain reads DAGVTQSPTHLIKTRGQQVTLRCSPISGHKSVSWYQQVLGQGPQFIFQYYEKEERGRGNFPDRFSARQFPNYSSELNVNALLLGDSALYLCASSTDRGLAFFGQGTRLTVV.

This clonotype was seen repeatedly, ten times or more. The chain carries TRBV6-2 or TRBV6-3 and TRBJ1-5; maybe TRBD1 (6 bases). Germline CDR1 and CDR2: MNHEY and SVGEGT. The CDR3 totals 14 residues. Trimming left V 7 bases short and J 7 bases short, with 17 bases between. The CDR3 region is CASIPQGRDQPQHF. CDR3 bases: TGTGCCAGCATTCCACAGGGTCGGGACCAGCCCCAGCATTTT.

The DNA for the CDR3 is TGTGCCAGCAAACCAGGGACCCTTCTTTACAACGAGCAGTACTTC. This gives the protein CASKPGTLLYNEQYF. The chain couples TRBV28 to TRBJ2-7; D could derive from TRBD1 or TRBD2 (5 bases each). Germline V gene lookup returns CDR1 MDHEN and CDR2 SYDVKM. This CDR3 has 15 residues. The germline V and J ends were trimmed by 7 bases and 5 bases, with 21 bases remaining between them.

The chain couples TRBV7-2 to TRBJ2-2; a weak D match, TRBD2 (5 bases). The CDR3 has 15 residues. Trimming removed 3 bases from V and 6 bases from J, with 14 bases in between. Germline V gene sequence: CDR1 SGHTA, CDR2 FQGNSA. The CDR3 nucleotides are TGTGCCAGCAGCTTCCTTCTAGGACTCGCCGGGGAGCTGTTTTTT. It yields the protein CASSFLLGLAGELFF. The full variable domain, with the rest looked up from reference TRBV7-2 and TRBJ2-2, is GAGVSQSPSNKVTEKGKDVELRCDPISGHTALYWYRQSLGQGLEFLIYFQGNSAPDKSGLPSDRFSAERTGGSVSTLTIQRTQQEDSAVYLCASSFLLGLAGELFFGEGSRLTVL.

Notes on this clonotype: A much more abundant neighbour one base away suggests this may be a read error. The gene calls are TRBV5-4 and TRBJ1-2; D not resolved. Germline V CDR1 and CDR2: SGHNT, YYREEE (reference sequence). This CDR3 is 14 amino acids long. The CDR3 spells CASGLGSPDYGYTF. CDR3 DNA: TGTGCCAGCGGCTTGGGTAGCCCAGACTATGGCTACACCTTC. Variable domain in full (rest from reference TRBV5-4 and TRBJ1-2): ETGVTQSPTHLIKTRGQQVTLRCSSQSGHNTVSWYQQALGQGPQFIFQYYREEENGRGNFPPRFSGLQFPNYSSELNVNALELDDSALYLCASGLGSPDYGYTFGSGTRLTVV.

The V and J genes are TRBV7-9 and TRBJ2-1; no clear D gene. The CDR3 has 17 amino acids. The V gene lost 1 base and the J gene lost 3 bases, with 16 bases spanning the gap. The germline gives CDR1 SEHNR, CDR2 FQNEAQ (reference sequence). The CDR3 spells CASSLGVDPPNYNEQFF. In DNA form, the CDR3 reads TGTGCCAGCAGCTTAGGAGTCGACCCTCCCAACTACAATGAGCAGTTCTTC. Full variable domain (remainder filled in from reference TRBV7-9 and TRBJ2-1): DTGVSQNPRHKITKRGQNVTFRCDPISEHNRLYWYRQTLGQGPEFLTYFQNEAQLEKSRLLSDRFSAERPKGSFSTLEIQRTEQGDSAMYLCASSLGVDPPNYNEQFFGPGTRLTVL.

This clonotype appeared a few times. The chain is built from TRBV20-1 and TRBJ1-6; D call uncertain. CDR3 length equals 16 residues. V was cut by 0 bases and J by 5 bases, with 14 bases left in between. Germline V gene sequence: CDR1 DFQATT, CDR2 SNEGSKA (reference sequence). The CDR3 DNA reads TGCAGTGCTAGAGATCCCCCATGGAACGATAATTCACCCCTCCACTTT. Its translation: CSARDPPWNDNSPLHF.

This clonotype showed up just a few times. The chain combines TRBV4-3 with TRBJ2-1; D is unresolved. CDR3 size: 14 residues. Trimming removed 0 bases from V and 4 bases from J, with 7 bases in between. Germline CDR1 LGHNA, CDR2 YSLEER. CDR3: CASSQDNLYNEQFF. CDR3 nucleotide sequence: TGCGCCAGCAGCCAAGATAACCTTTACAATGAGCAGTTCTTC.

This clonotype has at least ten counts. This rearrangement joins TRBV7-2 to TRBJ2-3, with no clear D. This CDR3 is 11 amino acids long. Germline V CDR1 and CDR2: SGHTA, FQGNSA. With 4 bases removed from V and 2 bases from J, the gap between germline ends came to 1 base. CDR3 amino acids: CASSYTDTQYF. DNA for the CDR3: TGTGCCAGCAGCTACACAGATACGCAGTATTTT.

The J gene is TRBJ2-3, the V gene TRBV6-5, with TRBD2 matching over 7 bases. Losses at the gene ends were 0 bases for V and 2 bases for J; bases not matched to a gene: 2. Germline lookup yields CDR1 MNHEY and CDR2 SVGAGI. The CDR3 has 15 residues. CDR3 residues: CASSYSRGVTDTQYF. CDR3 in DNA: TGTGCCAGCAGTTACTCTCGGGGGGTCACAGATACGCAGTATTTT.

The chain joins TRBV6-6 to TRBJ2-5; 9 positions agree with TRBD1. The CDR3 covers 15 residues. V dropped 5 bases and J dropped 1; count of bases not matched to a gene: 5. CDR1 is MNHNY, CDR2 SVGAGI, per germline (reference sequence). CDR3 loop: CASSAPGQGQETQYF. CDR3 nucleotide sequence: TGTGCCAGCAGTGCACCGGGACAGGGCCAAGAGACCCAGTACTTC.

This clonotype was detected a few times. V and J are TRBV7-2 and TRBJ2-1; D ambiguous. The CDR3 length is 16 residues. Germline-derived CDR1 and CDR2 are SGHTA and FQGNSA. Trimming took 8 bases from V and 7 from J, leaving 24 bases between them. In nucleotides, the CDR3 is TGTGCCAGCGGACCCCCTCTTTATCAAAAGTGGAATGAGCAGTTCTTC. Protein product: CASGPPLYQKWNEQFF.

This clonotype was seen at least ten times. V and J are TRBV27 and TRBJ1-2; D gene unclear. Germline assignment: CDR1 MNHEY and CDR2 SMNVEV (reference sequence). V lost 0 bases to trimming and J lost 4 bases, with 12 bases between them. The CDR3 spans 15 residues. The CDR3 bases are TGTGCCAGCAGTTTATCCCCCACCCGCAGCTATGGCTACACCTTC. It is translated as CASSLSPTRSYGYTF.

The V gene is TRBV5-1, the J gene TRBJ2-1, with 7 bases that match TRBD2. The CDR3 length is 13 residues. Unmatched junction bases numbered 7, after V lost 4 bases and J lost 9 bases. Germline lookup yields CDR1 SGHRS and CDR2 YFSETQ. CDR3 protein: CASSLGLIFEQFF. CDR3 bases: TGCGCCAGCAGCCTGGGACTAATTTTTGAGCAGTTCTTC.

The table lists this clonotype with a count of one. The chain uses TRBV7-3 and TRBJ1-6; possible D gene TRBD1, 5 bases. Trimming removed 5 bases from V and 7 bases from J, with 18 bases in between. The CDR3 is 16 residues long. CDR1 is SGHTA and CDR2 is FQGTGA in the germline V gene. CDR3 nucleotide sequence: TGTGCCAGCAGCCAATACCCGGGACGGCAGAATTCACCCCTCCACTTT. As protein: CASSQYPGRQNSPLHF.

This clonotype has at least ten counts. The chain has TRBV5-1 and TRBJ2-2; maybe TRBD2 (5 bases). The CDR3 sequence is 16 residues long. Deletions cut 1 base from V and 4 bases from J, with 14 bases between. The germline V gene has CDR1 SGHRS and CDR2 YFSETQ. The CDR3 loop is CASSLRLIAVTGELFF. The CDR3 DNA sequence: TGCGCCAGCAGCTTGAGACTAATTGCGGTCACCGGGGAGCTGTTTTTT.

CDR3 DNA: TGCGCCAGCAGCTTGGACCCCTCTCAAGAGACCCAGTACTTC. This gives the protein CASSLDPSQETQYF. The rearrangement links TRBV5-1 to TRBJ2-5; D unclear. From germline, CDR1 is SGHRS and CDR2 YFSETQ. V was pared by 0 bases and J by 2 bases, with 8 bases between. The CDR3 spans 14 residues. Full variable domain (rest looked up from reference TRBV5-1 and TRBJ2-5): KAGVTQTPRYLIKTRGQQVTLSCSPISGHRSVSWYQQTPGQGLQFLFEYFSETQRNKGNFPGRFSGRQFSNSRSEMNVSTLELGDSALYLCASSLDPSQETQYFGPGTRLLVL.

This clonotype was counted between two and nine times. The rearrangement links TRBV7-2 to TRBJ1-2, with 9 bases aligning to TRBD1. Germline V lookup: CDR1 SGHTA, CDR2 FQGNSA. V was clipped by 4 bases and J by 6 bases; unmatched bases: 6. The CDR3 spans 14 residues. The CDR3 here is CASSSRQGEDGYTF. CDR3 coding DNA: TGTGCCAGCAGCTCCCGACAGGGGGAAGATGGCTACACCTTC.

This clonotype was found a few times. The chain uses TRBV10-3 and TRBJ2-3; 11 bases agree with TRBD2. This CDR3 has 15 amino acids. Per germline, CDR1 ENHRY and CDR2 SYGVKD. V lost 5 bases and J lost 6; bases outside the gene matches: 7. CDR3 DNA sequence: TGTGCCATCAGTCAGACTAGCGGGGAGATTGATACGCAGTATTTT. This sequence encodes CAISQTSGEIDTQYF.

This clonotype was seen at least ten times. This chain connects TRBV6-1 to TRBJ1-1; TRBD1 matches 8 bases. CDR1 and CDR2 (germline): MNHNS, SASEGT. Trimming at V came to 5 bases and at J to 4 bases, leaving 3 bases not matched to a gene. There are 13 residues in the CDR3. CDR3: CASSRTGPTEAFF. DNA for the CDR3: TGTGCCAGCAGTCGGACAGGGCCCACTGAAGCTTTCTTT.

This clonotype was seen a handful of times. The rearrangement uses TRBV14 and TRBJ1-6, with unresolved D. Trimming stripped 6 bases from V and 6 bases from J, with 9 bases between. The CDR3 extends over 13 amino acids. CDR1 and CDR2 from the germline V gene are SGHDN and FVKESK. CDR3 nucleotide sequence: TGTGCCAGCAGTCCCAACTTTAATTCACCCCTCCACTTT. It yields the protein CASSPNFNSPLHF.

This clonotype occurred a few times. The chain has TRBV4-1 and TRBJ2-7, with 7 bases matching TRBD2. CDR1 is MGHRA, CDR2 YSYEKL, per germline. The CDR3 is 15 residues long. J was trimmed by 6 bases and V by 6 bases; bases with no gene match: 14. CDR3 in DNA: TGCGCCAGCAGACCCGGGCCCCAGAGCGGGGCCGAGCAGTACTTC. Amino acid sequence: CASRPGPQSGAEQYF.

CDR3 in DNA: TGTGCCAGCAGCTTAGCCCGGACTGAAATCTCGTTCTTC. Translating it yields CASSLARTEISFF. The V gene is TRBV7-8, the J gene TRBJ2-1, with a tentative D call TRBD2 (5 bases). The CDR3 has 13 amino acids. Looked up from germline, CDR1 is SGHVS and CDR2 is FQNEAQ. V was cut by 0 bases and J by 15 bases, with 15 bases left in between. Full variable domain (missing parts from reference TRBV7-8 and TRBJ2-1): GAGVSQSPRYKVAKRGQDVALRCDPISGHVSLFWYQQALGQGPEFLTYFQNEAQLDKSGLPSDRFFAERPEGSVSTLKIQRTQQEDSAVYLCASSLARTEISFFGPGTRLTVL.

Note on this clonotype: The conserved phenylalanine or tryptophan normally closing the CDR3 is absent here, so this likely arose from a read error. This rearrangement joins TRBV5-6 to TRBJ1-2; D is ambiguous. V lost 2 bases, J lost 4 bases, and 12 bases lay in between. This CDR3 comprises 14 residues. Per germline, CDR1 SGHDT and CDR2 YYEEEE. The DNA of the CDR3 is TGTGCCAGCAGCTTTGTTGTACAATTCTATGGCTACACCTCC. Residues: CASSFVVQFYGYTS.

J is TRBJ2-7 and V is TRBV4-3, with D unresolved. The CDR3 spans 13 residues. The V end was cut by 1 base, the J end by 3 bases, with 7 bases between. CDR1 and CDR2 from the germline V gene are LGHNA and YSLEER. CDR3 bases: TGCGCCAGCAGCCAAGGGCACGGCTACGAGCAGTACGTC. Its translation is CASSQGHGYEQYV.

This clonotype was seen a few times. This chain joins TRBV4-3 and TRBJ1-2; D not resolved. Trimming stripped 0 bases from V and 4 bases from J, with 21 bases between. There are 18 residues in the CDR3. The germline V gene encodes CDR1 LGHNA and CDR2 YSLEER. The CDR3 DNA is TGCGCCAGCAGCCAAGATAAGGACCCCTCGTCGGGCAGCTATGGCTACACCTTC. It codes for CASSQDKDPSSGSYGYTF.

This clonotype appeared many times. The chain couples TRBV7-2 to TRBJ1-5; weak D call: TRBD1 (5 bases). Germline CDR1 SGHTA, CDR2 FQGNSA. V dropped 6 bases and J dropped 1 base, with 7 bases sitting between them. The length of the CDR3 is 13 residues. The CDR3 coding sequence is TGTGCCAGCAGTCGACAGAGCAATCAGCCCCAGCATTTT. This gives the protein CASSRQSNQPQHF.

This clonotype turned up a few times. This chain connects TRBV11-1 to TRBJ1-1; D not certain. Germline V gene lookup returns CDR1 SGHAT and CDR2 FQDESV (reference sequence). This CDR3 comprises 14 residues. Trimming left V 1 base short and J 7 bases short, with 13 bases between. The CDR3 sequence: CASSLGEIEREAFF. The CDR3 DNA follows: TGTGCCAGCAGCTTAGGGGAAATCGAGCGTGAAGCTTTCTTT.

There are a few counts of this clonotype. The V gene is TRBV3-1, the J gene TRBJ2-7; D may be TRBD1 (5 bases). Germline V lookup: CDR1 LGHDT, CDR2 YNNKEL (reference sequence). V lost 4 bases and J lost 0, with 10 bases in between. CDR3 size: 14 residues. CDR3 amino acids: CASSLDSSSYEQYV. The CDR3 nucleotides read TGTGCCAGCAGCCTAGACAGTAGCTCCTACGAGCAGTACGTC.

Worth noting for this clonotype: Possible read error: a much larger clone is one base away. The chain joins TRBV6-2 or TRBV6-3 to TRBJ1-1; a possible D gene is TRBD1 (5 bases). Between the trimmed V and J ends, which lost 2 bases and 1 base, there was a span of 8 bases. Germline CDR1 reads MNHEY; CDR2 reads SVGEGT. This CDR3 spans 14 amino acids. CDR3 residues: CASSYGTRNTEAFF. Here the CDR3 DNA reads TGTGCCAGCAGTTACGGGACCCGGAACACTGAAGCTTTCTTT.

The chain is built from TRBV7-6 and TRBJ2-6; TRBD1 aligns across 9 bases. V shed 3 bases and J 2 bases; nucleotides not matched to a gene: 20. Looked up from germline, CDR1 is SGHVS and CDR2 is FNYEAQ. The CDR3 contains 22 residues. CDR3 protein: CASSFVFQDLFRDRAGANVLTF. For the CDR3, the DNA is TGTGCCAGCAGCTTCGTATTCCAGGACCTCTTTCGGGACAGGGCTGGGGCCAACGTCCTGACTTTC.

This clonotype was counted at least ten times. The J gene is TRBJ2-6, the V gene TRBV6-2 or TRBV6-3; 7 nucleotides align to TRBD2. CDR1 MNHEY and CDR2 SVGEGT come from the germline V gene. Trimming cost V 6 bases and J 2 bases; bases outside gene matches: 16. The CDR3 is 19 amino acids. CDR3 amino acids: CASRPGFWEGKTGANVLTF. CDR3 DNA sequence: TGTGCCAGCAGGCCGGGGTTCTGGGAGGGAAAGACTGGGGCCAACGTCCTGACTTTC.